This is a list of T cell receptor beta chains from one sample in a study of T cells in Graves' hyperthyroidism and ophthalmopathy. TCRdb called the multiplex PCR reads again in MiXCR, with one record for every CDR3 protein. The sample records around 350,000 distinct CDR3 sequences, 19% being singletons. The specimen sequenced was blood. Source of these receptors: a woman in her late teens or twenties with Graves' hyperthyroidism. The CDR3 runs from the conserved cysteine through the conserved F or W. Each record gives: clone size, CDR3 length, D gene, J gene, V gene, CDR3 protein, CDR3 DNA. A D gene is named only where the DNA matches it firmly. Rows give clone size only sometimes, using once, few, many, or a class for an expanded clone.

size: many; length: 14; D: TRBD2; J: TRBJ2-5; V: TRBV20-1; CDR3: CSARDQKGEGTQYF; DNA: TGCAGTGCTAGAGATCAAAAAGGGGAGGGGACCCAGTACTTC
size: many; length: 12; D: -; J: TRBJ1-2; V: TRBV12-5; CDR3: CASGTPGLGYTF; DNA: TGTGCTAGTGGGACCCCGGGCCTCGGCTACACCTTC
size: -; length: 15; D: -; J: TRBJ2-5; V: TRBV3-1; CDR3: CASSQAGLPPETQYF; DNA: TGTGCCAGCAGCCAAGCGGGACTGCCCCCGGAGACCCAGTACTTC
size: many; length: 12; D: -; J: TRBJ1-2; V: TRBV27; CDR3: CASNGGRGGYTF; DNA: TGTGCCAGCAACGGGGGTAGGGGCGGCTACACCTTC
size: many; length: 17; D: -; J: TRBJ2-2; V: TRBV12-3/TRBV12-4; CDR3: CATLGATDHYNTGELFF; DNA: TGTGCCACCCTAGGCGCGACGGACCATTACAACACCGGGGAGCTGTTTTTT
size: many; length: 16; D: TRBD1; J: TRBJ1-5; V: TRBV20-1; CDR3: CSASFRRGFGNQPQHF; DNA: TGCAGTGCTAGTTTTCGCAGGGGGTTCGGCAATCAGCCCCAGCATTTT
size: many; length: 13; D: -; J: TRBJ1-1; V: TRBV29-1; CDR3: CSVERGRVTEAFF; DNA: TGCAGCGTTGAACGGGGGAGGGTCACTGAAGCTTTCTTT
size: -; length: 12; D: -; J: TRBJ1-6; V: TRBV28; CDR3: CASSLRTGRLHF; DNA: TGTGCCAGCAGTTTAAGGACGGGGCGACTCCACTTT
size: many; length: 13; D: -; J: TRBJ1-2; V: TRBV11-2; CDR3: CASNAQGDYGYTF; DNA: TGTGCCAGCAACGCACAGGGAGACTATGGCTACACCTTC
size: many; length: 13; D: -; J: TRBJ1-1; V: TRBV7-9; CDR3: CASSLPPGTEAFF; DNA: TGTGCCAGCAGCTTACCGCCGGGCACTGAAGCTTTCTTT
size: many; length: 16; D: TRBD2; J: TRBJ2-5; V: TRBV19; CDR3: CASSMQTSGGQETQYF; DNA: TGTGCCAGTAGTATGCAGACTAGCGGGGGCCAAGAGACCCAGTACTTC
size: many; length: 15; D: TRBD1; J: TRBJ2-7; V: TRBV6-1; CDR3: CASRDRDRDIYEQYF; DNA: TGTGCCAGCAGAGACCGGGACAGGGATATTTACGAGCAGTACTTC
size: many; length: 14; D: TRBD1; J: TRBJ2-5; V: TRBV12-3/TRBV12-4; CDR3: CASSPGQGQETQYF; DNA: TGTGCCAGCTCACCTGGACAGGGCCAAGAGACCCAGTACTTC
size: -; length: 13; D: TRBD1; J: TRBJ1-1; V: TRBV6-1; CDR3: CAGGQGLGTEAFF; DNA: TGCGCCGGTGGACAGGGATTGGGCACTGAAGCTTTCTTT
size: many; length: 17; D: TRBD1; J: TRBJ1-2; V: TRBV5-1; CDR3: CASSNRDRGPQSYGYTF; DNA: TGCGCCAGCAGCAACCGGGACAGGGGGCCACAGAGCTATGGCTACACCTTC
size: -; length: 14; D: -; J: TRBJ2-7; V: TRBV19; CDR3: CASSVGANLYEQYF; DNA: TGTGCCAGTAGCGTCGGGGCGAATCTCTACGAGCAGTACTTC
size: many; length: 16; D: TRBD2; J: TRBJ2-5; V: TRBV11-2; CDR3: CASSLGLAGEQETQYF; DNA: TGTGCCAGCAGCTTAGGCCTAGCGGGGGAACAAGAGACCCAGTACTTC
size: -; length: 15; D: TRBD1; J: TRBJ2-5; V: TRBV5-1; CDR3: CASSRGQGTFLTQYF; DNA: TGCGCCAGCAGCCGGGGACAGGGGACCTTTCTGACCCAGTACTTC
size: -; length: 14; D: -; J: TRBJ1-5; V: TRBV27; CDR3: CASSRLFGNQPQHF; DNA: TGTGCCAGCAGCCGATTATTTGGCAATCAGCCCCAGCATTTT
size: few; length: 15; D: TRBD1; J: TRBJ1-3; V: TRBV6-5; CDR3: CASSYRGQGTNTIYF; DNA: TGTGCCAGCAGTTACCGTGGACAGGGCACAAACACCATATATTTT
size: many; length: 15; D: -; J: TRBJ2-7; V: TRBV5-1; CDR3: CASSLAGPGSYEQYF; DNA: TGCGCCAGCAGCTTGGCCGGGCCAGGCTCCTACGAGCAGTACTTC
size: many; length: 12; D: -; J: TRBJ1-1; V: TRBV12-3/TRBV12-4; CDR3: CASSIRGAEAFF; DNA: TGTGCCAGCAGTATCAGGGGAGCTGAAGCTTTCTTT
size: once; length: 14; D: -; J: TRBJ1-5; V: TRBV30; CDR3: CAWSGGLSNQPQHF; DNA: TGTGCCTGGAGTGGGGGATTAAGCAATCAGCCCCAGCATTTT
size: many; length: 12; D: -; J: TRBJ1-2; V: TRBV12-3/TRBV12-4; CDR3: CATSLGGEGYTF; DNA: TGTGCCACCTCCTTAGGAGGGGAAGGCTACACCTTC
size: many; length: 18; D: -; J: TRBJ1-5; V: TRBV7-6; CDR3: CASSLLPPSPRGNQPQHF; DNA: TGTGCCAGCAGCCTCCTACCTCCTAGCCCAAGGGGCAATCAGCCCCAGCATTTT
size: many; length: 15; D: TRBD2; J: TRBJ2-3; V: TRBV24-1; CDR3: CATSGLAGAGDTQYF; DNA: TGTGCCACCAGCGGACTAGCGGGGGCCGGAGATACGCAGTATTTT
size: many; length: 14; D: TRBD1; J: TRBJ2-7; V: TRBV12-3/TRBV12-4; CDR3: CASSPTGGSYEQYF; DNA: TGTGCCAGCAGTCCGACAGGGGGCTCCTACGAGCAGTACTTC
size: many; length: 14; D: TRBD1; J: TRBJ1-5; V: TRBV12-3/TRBV12-4; CDR3: CASTQNRGGQPQHF; DNA: TGTGCCAGCACCCAAAACAGGGGTGGGCAGCCCCAGCATTTT
size: many; length: 15; D: -; J: TRBJ2-7; V: TRBV7-3; CDR3: CASSLSLVRPYEQYF; DNA: TGTGCCAGCAGCTTAAGTTTGGTCAGACCCTACGAGCAGTACTTC
size: few; length: 18; D: -; J: TRBJ2-3; V: TRBV24-1; CDR3: CATSDPDPGQSGTDTQYF; DNA: TGTGCCACCAGTGACCCTGACCCCGGACAGTCCGGCACAGATACGCAGTATTTT
size: many; length: 16; D: -; J: TRBJ1-1; V: TRBV20-1; CDR3: CSARIRRGPLEAEAFF; DNA: TGCAGTGCTAGGATTAGGCGGGGCCCGCTCGAGGCTGAAGCTTTCTTT
size: many; length: 13; D: -; J: TRBJ1-5; V: TRBV6-2/TRBV6-3; CDR3: CASGGLGNQPQHF; DNA: TGTGCCAGCGGGGGGCTCGGCAATCAGCCCCAGCATTTT
size: many; length: 14; D: TRBD1; J: TRBJ1-1; V: TRBV6-2/TRBV6-3; CDR3: CASSPDRDETEAFF; DNA: TGTGCCAGCAGTCCCGACAGGGATGAAACTGAAGCTTTCTTT
size: many; length: 14; D: -; J: TRBJ2-7; V: TRBV9; CDR3: CASSPSPATYEQYF; DNA: TGTGCCAGCAGCCCCTCCCCAGCTACCTACGAGCAGTACTTC